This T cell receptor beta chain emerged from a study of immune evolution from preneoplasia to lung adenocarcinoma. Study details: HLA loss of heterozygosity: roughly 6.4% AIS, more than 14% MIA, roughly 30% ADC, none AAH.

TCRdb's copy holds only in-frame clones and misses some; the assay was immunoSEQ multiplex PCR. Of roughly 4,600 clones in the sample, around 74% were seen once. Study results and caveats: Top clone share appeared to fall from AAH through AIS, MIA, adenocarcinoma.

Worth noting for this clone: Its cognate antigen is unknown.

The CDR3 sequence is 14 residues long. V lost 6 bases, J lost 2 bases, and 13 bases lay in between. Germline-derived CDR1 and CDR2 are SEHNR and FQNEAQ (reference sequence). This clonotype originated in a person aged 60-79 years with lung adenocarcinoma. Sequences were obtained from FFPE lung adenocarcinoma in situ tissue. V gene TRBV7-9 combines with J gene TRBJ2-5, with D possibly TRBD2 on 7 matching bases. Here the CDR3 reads CASRPRGAQETQYF. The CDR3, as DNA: TGTGCCAGCAGACCCCGGGGGGCGCAAGAGACCCAGTACTTC.